These 12 T cell receptor beta chains share one sample of origin, sequenced in a study of PD-L1 blockade in urothelial cancer. Profiled with immunoSEQ multiplex PCR; TCRdb holds only in-frame clones, not every one. The table lists tens of thousands of clones, approximately 84% of them singletons, with 15% in the top ten. Stated time point: pretreatment peripheral blood. The sample was PBMCs, taken around atezolizumab (anti-PD-L1) treatment. Source of these receptors: a man in his sixties with urothelial cancer.

The V call is TRBV7-3, the J call TRBJ2-3, with D perhaps matching TRBD2 (6 bases). There are 16 residues in the CDR3. Trimming took off 1 base at V and 3 bases at J, with 14 bases between the two ends. CDR1 and CDR2 (germline): SGHTA, FQGTGA. The CDR3 nucleotides are TGTGCCAGCAGCTTAAGCGGGGTTGGGGAGACAGATACGCAGTATTTT. Its protein product is CASSLSGVGETDTQYF. The variable domain in full, completed from reference TRBV7-3 and TRBJ2-3, reads GAGVSQTPSNKVTEKGKYVELRCDPISGHTALYWYRQSLGQGPEFLIYFQGTGAADDSGLPNDRFFAVRPEGSVSTLKIQRTERGDSAVYLCASSLSGVGETDTQYFGPGTRLTVL.

The rearrangement uses TRBV2 and TRBJ1-5, with D tentatively TRBD1 (6 bases). V was shortened by 3 bases and J by 4 bases, with 13 bases between the two germline ends. Germline values: CDR1 SNHLY, CDR2 FYNNEI. This CDR3 contains 15 residues. CDR3 coding DNA: TGTGCCAGCAGTGACCTTGGAACAGGGAATCAGCCCCAGCATTTT. Translating gives CASSDLGTGNQPQHF.

The chain is built from TRBV2 and TRBJ1-1; a weak D match, TRBD1 (5 bases). Trimming stripped 6 bases from V and 4 bases from J, with 27 bases between. The germline V gene has CDR1 SNHLY and CDR2 FYNNEI. This CDR3 is built from 18 residues. CDR3 sequence: CASRNPGRGTMGGTEAFF. CDR3 coding DNA: TGTGCCAGCAGGAACCCCGGACGGGGTACAATGGGGGGCACTGAAGCTTTCTTT.

V usage is TRBV16 and J usage is TRBJ2-5, with a possible D match to TRBD2 (7 bases). This CDR3 has 15 residues. The germline V gene encodes CDR1 KGHSY and CDR2 FQNENV. V was clipped by 4 bases and J by 2 bases, with 14 bases between them. The CDR3 DNA sequence: TGTGCCAGCAGCCTCCAAGGGGGGGGACAAGAGACCCAGTACTTC. This encodes CASSLQGGGQETQYF.

A note on this clone: At one end the junction does not follow the germline gene, possibly because of a read error. The J gene is TRBJ1-6, the V gene TRBV6-5; D may be TRBD1 (6 bases). CDR3 size: 14 residues. Germline V gene sequence: CDR1 MNHEY, CDR2 SVGAGI. CDR3: CASSVDRRNLPLHF. The CDR3 DNA is TGTGCCAGCAGTGTTGACAGGAGGAATTTACCCCTCCACTTT.

The J gene is TRBJ2-3, the V gene TRBV7-2, with D perhaps matching TRBD2 (6 bases). CDR3 size: 14 residues. V lost 7 bases and J lost 2, with 13 bases in between. Germline CDR1 SGHTA, CDR2 FQGNSA. The DNA of the CDR3 is TGTGCCAGCACCCGGGGAGGAAACACAGATACGCAGTATTTT. It codes for CASTRGGNTDTQYF.

This chain joins TRBV28 and TRBJ2-1; a possible D gene is TRBD2 (6 bases). CDR3 size: 16 residues. With 6 bases removed from V and 0 bases from J, the gap between germline ends came to 15 bases. Germline V lookup: CDR1 MDHEN, CDR2 SYDVKM. CDR3 sequence: CASRPGLPSSYNEQFF. CDR3 in DNA: TGTGCCAGCAGACCGGGACTTCCCAGCTCCTACAATGAGCAGTTCTTC. The full variable domain, with the rest looked up from reference TRBV28 and TRBJ2-1, is DVKVTQSSRYLVKRTGEKVFLECVQDMDHENMFWYRQDPGLGLRLIYFSYDVKMKEKGDIPEGYSVSREKKERFSLILESASTNQTSMYLCASRPGLPSSYNEQFFGPGTRLTVL.

The genes are TRBV19 and TRBJ1-1; D may be TRBD1 (5 bases). Germline lookup yields CDR1 LNHDA and CDR2 SQIVND (reference sequence). The V and J ends lost 4 bases and 1 base respectively, with 13 bases between them. This CDR3 spans 15 amino acids. DNA for the CDR3: TGTGCCAGTAGTAAACAGGAGCCACAGAACACTGAAGCTTTCTTT. Residues: CASSKQEPQNTEAFF. Full variable domain (missing parts from reference TRBV19 and TRBJ1-1): DGGITQSPKYLFRKEGQNVTLSCEQNLNHDAMYWYRQDPGQGLRLIYYSQIVNDFQKGDIAEGYSVSREKKESFPLTVTSAQKNPTAFYLCASSKQEPQNTEAFFGQGTRLTVV.

The chain links TRBV5-1 to TRBJ1-2; D call uncertain. The V end lost 5 bases, the J end lost 3 bases, and 11 bases lay between the germline ends. Germline-derived CDR1 and CDR2 are SGHRS and YFSETQ. The CDR3 is 13 amino acids. CDR3 residues: CASRSQADYGYTF. The DNA of the CDR3 is TGCGCCAGCAGGTCGCAGGCCGACTATGGCTACACCTTC.

This chain uses TRBV4-1 with TRBJ1-1; TRBD1 aligns across 8 bases. This CDR3 has 18 residues. Germline V gives CDR1 MGHRA, CDR2 YSYEKL. V trimming: 4 bases; J trimming: 0 bases; junction bases outside the gene matches: 13. In nucleotides, the CDR3 is TGCGCCAGCAGCCTAACACCACCGGGACAGGACATGAACACTGAAGCTTTCTTT. Its protein is CASSLTPPGQDMNTEAFF.

The rearrangement joins TRBV4-3 to TRBJ2-5; D is unclear. Judging by the DNA end, TRBJ2-7 fits better; the J call may be wrong. The CDR3 spans 14 residues. Germline CDR1 reads LGHNA; CDR2 reads YSLEER. The CDR3 sequence: CASSQGHRSYEQYF. The CDR3 DNA sequence: TGCGCCAGCAGCCAAGGTCACAGATCCTACGAGCAGTACTTC.

The chain uses TRBV19 and TRBJ2-1, with 10 nucleotides matching TRBD2. V shed 7 bases and J 7 bases; nucleotides not matched to a gene: 19. CDR1 and CDR2 from the germline V gene are LNHDA and SQIVND (reference sequence). The CDR3 runs to 18 residues. As DNA, the CDR3 is TGTGCCAGTACCCCATGGGGGGGGTGGCTAGCGGGGGCAAATGAGCAGTTCTTC. Its protein is CASTPWGGWLAGANEQFF.